One and the same sample provided the 14 T cell receptor beta chains below, sequenced in a study of beta chain features in type 1 diabetes. The whole isolated RNA underwent reverse transcription, so sequencing captured expressed TCRB transcripts. The protocol was immunoSEQ multiplex PCR, while the TCRdb copy is restricted to in-frame clones and leaves out a portion. The sample yields approximately 200,000 clones, about 9.3% seen once. Sequences were obtained from naive CD4+ T cells from blood. The receptor set was obtained from a woman between 18 and 30 years old in good health.

The chain links TRBV30 to TRBJ2-1; weak D call: TRBD2 (6 bases). This CDR3 has 13 residues. Trimming removed 4 bases from V and 2 bases from J, with 9 bases in between. Per germline, CDR1 GTSNPN and CDR2 SVGIG (reference sequence). CDR3 amino acids: CAWTSVTYNEQFF. CDR3 coding DNA: TGTGCCTGGACTAGCGTCACCTACAATGAGCAGTTCTTC.

The rearrangement links TRBV29-1 to TRBJ2-3, with D possibly TRBD1 on 6 matching bases. Trimming removed 6 bases at V and 3 bases at J, with 19 bases between. This CDR3 has 15 amino acids. Germline V gene lookup returns CDR1 SQVTM and CDR2 ANQGSEA. In DNA, the CDR3 is TGCAGCGTAGGGGGTGACAGGTCCTTTACAGATACGCAGTATTTT. Translated: CSVGGDRSFTDTQYF.

This chain joins TRBV6-5 and TRBJ1-1; D not resolved. The CDR3 sequence is 14 residues long. The V end lost 7 bases, the J end lost 1 base, and 13 bases lay between the germline ends. CDR1 is MNHEY and CDR2 is SVGAGI in the germline V gene. CDR3 protein: CASNPPGKNTEAFF. The CDR3 DNA follows: TGTGCCAGCAACCCCCCGGGAAAGAACACTGAAGCTTTCTTT.

The chain recombines TRBV7-9 with TRBJ2-1; maybe TRBD2 (6 bases). Germline CDR1 reads SEHNR; CDR2 reads FQNEAQ (reference sequence). The CDR3 spans 16 residues. Deletions cut 5 bases from V and 7 bases from J, with 21 bases between. The CDR3 DNA reads TGTGCCAGCAGCAATAGTCAGGCGGGATTGCGGAATGAGCAGTTCTTC. Translated: CASSNSQAGLRNEQFF. Complete variable domain (other parts from reference TRBV7-9 and TRBJ2-1): DTGVSQNPRHKITKRGQNVTFRCDPISEHNRLYWYRQTLGQGPEFLTYFQNEAQLEKSRLLSDRFSAERPKGSFSTLEIQRTEQGDSAMYLCASSNSQAGLRNEQFFGPGTRLTVL.

This clone came up a few times. The CDR3 here is CASSPSRGVDEQFF. The DNA for the CDR3 is TGTGCCAGCAGCCCTTCTCGCGGAGTGGATGAGCAGTTCTTC. The chain joins TRBV11-2 to TRBJ2-1; D is ambiguous. Per the germline V gene, CDR1 is SGHAT and CDR2 is FQNNGV. The CDR3 contains 14 residues. The V and J ends lost 5 bases and 8 bases respectively, with 16 bases between them.

This clone showed up just a few times. The V and J genes are TRBV5-4 and TRBJ2-7; D ambiguous. Germline V lookup: CDR1 SGHNT, CDR2 YYREEE (reference sequence). This CDR3 has 13 amino acids. Trimming left V 4 bases short and J 2 bases short, with 10 bases between. CDR3 protein: CASSSDSAYEQYF. In nucleotides, the CDR3 is TGTGCCAGCAGCAGTGACTCGGCCTACGAGCAGTACTTC.

This clone was seen more than once but under ten times. V is TRBV12-5 and J is TRBJ2-1; D is undetermined. With 5 bases removed from V and 0 bases from J, the gap between germline ends came to 17 bases. The CDR3 runs to 17 residues. Per germline, CDR1 LGHNT and CDR2 FRNRAP. In DNA form, the CDR3 reads TGTGCTAGTGGTCCCATCCCCCCACAGAGCTCCTACAATGAGCAGTTCTTC. The encoded protein is CASGPIPPQSSYNEQFF. Drawing the rest from reference TRBV12-5 and TRBJ2-1, the complete variable domain is DARVTQTPRHKVTEMGQEVTMRCQPILGHNTVFWYRQTMMQGLELLAYFRNRAPLDDSGMPKDRFSAEMPDATLATLKIQPSEPRDSAVYFCASGPIPPQSSYNEQFFGPGTRLTVL.

V usage is TRBV15 and J usage is TRBJ2-7, with D possibly being TRBD2 (7 bases). V was cut by 0 bases and J by 2 bases, with 11 bases left in between. Germline CDR1 and CDR2: LNHNV and YYDKDF (reference sequence). This CDR3 comprises 15 residues. The CDR3 DNA follows: TGTGCCACCAGCAGAGATGGGGGGGCGGCCTACGAGCAGTACTTC. It is translated as CATSRDGGAAYEQYF. The entire variable domain, with the rest obtained from reference TRBV15 and TRBJ2-7, is as follows: DAMVIQNPRYQVTQFGKPVTLSCSQTLNHNVMYWYQQKSSQAPKLLFHYYDKDFNNEADTPDNFQSRRPNTSFCFLDIRSPGLGDTAMYLCATSRDGGAAYEQYFGPGTRLTVT.

The chain couples TRBV27 to TRBJ1-5; unclear D gene. Germline V gene sequence: CDR1 MNHEY, CDR2 SMNVEV (reference sequence). This CDR3 spans 13 amino acids. The V end lost 7 bases, the J end lost 7 bases, and 14 bases lay between the germline ends. The CDR3 loop is CASMGGGSQPQHF. Written as DNA, the CDR3 is TGTGCCAGCATGGGAGGAGGAAGCCAGCCCCAGCATTTT.

This clone turned up a few times. This rearrangement joins TRBV5-1 to TRBJ2-3, with a possible D match to TRBD1 (6 bases). Trimming took 5 bases from V and 6 from J, leaving 16 bases between them. There are 14 residues in the CDR3. Germline CDR1 is SGHRS and CDR2 is YFSETQ. The CDR3 region is CASSRQDPRDTQYF. CDR3 nucleotide sequence: TGCGCCAGCAGTAGACAGGACCCTAGGGATACGCAGTATTTT. Together with reference TRBV5-1 and TRBJ2-3, the CDR3 gives the full variable domain: KAGVTQTPRYLIKTRGQQVTLSCSPISGHRSVSWYQQTPGQGLQFLFEYFSETQRNKGNFPGRFSGRQFSNSRSEMNVSTLELGDSALYLCASSRQDPRDTQYFGPGTRLTVL.

The chain couples TRBV28 to TRBJ2-3, with 10 bases identical to TRBD2. The CDR3 consists of 16 residues. After removal of 6 bases from V and 2 bases from J, the junction contained 8 bases not matched to a gene. Germline V CDR1 and CDR2: MDHEN, SYDVKM. The CDR3 region is CASRIAGGQATDTQYF. The CDR3 coding sequence is TGTGCCAGCAGAATAGCGGGGGGACAGGCCACAGATACGCAGTATTTT.

The chain links TRBV5-1 to TRBJ2-1; 10 bases match TRBD2. Losses at the gene ends were 0 bases for V and 2 bases for J; bases not matched to a gene: 2. This CDR3 comprises 16 residues. Per germline, CDR1 SGHRS and CDR2 YFSETQ. The CDR3 nucleotides read TGCGCCAGCAGCTTGGTGGGACTAGCGACCTACAATGAGCAGTTCTTC. Translated: CASSLVGLATYNEQFF.

V is TRBV30 and J is TRBJ1-2; 8 positions agree with TRBD1. Per germline, CDR1 GTSNPN and CDR2 SVGIG (reference sequence). This CDR3 is 14 amino acids long. Unmatched junction bases numbered 4, after V lost 2 bases and J lost 2 bases. CDR3 residues: CAWSRQGLNYGYTF. Here the CDR3 DNA reads TGTGCCTGGAGTAGACAGGGGCTAAACTATGGCTACACCTTC.

This chain uses TRBV5-1 with TRBJ2-3, with 7 nucleotides matching TRBD2. With 0 bases clipped from V and 0 bases from J, the junction kept 4 bases outside the gene matches. CDR3 length: 16 residues. From germline, CDR1 is SGHRS and CDR2 YFSETQ. The CDR3 sequence: CASSLAERGSTDTQYF. CDR3 nucleotides: TGCGCCAGCAGCTTGGCCGAGCGGGGAAGCACAGATACGCAGTATTTT.